This entry lists 22 T cell receptor beta chains sequenced from one sample in a study of T cells in localized non-small cell lung cancer (dated by TCRdb to between 2020 and 2021). Preparation of the library involved the immunoSEQ multiplex PCR assay. TCRdb stores this immuneACCESS table with in-frame sequences only. Part of the clones is absent; in the studies checked, under half of the shortfall reflects unresolved V genes, and no reason is known for the rest. The sample data list about 2,800 clones, and 30% to 40% of these were observed just once. The top ten constitute about 9.9% of the sample. Sequencing was performed on lung tumor tissue, taken before any cancer treatment. These receptors originate from a male donor aged 60 or over with stage I squamous cell lung carcinoma.

The rearrangement links TRBV5-1 to TRBJ2-7; 8 bases agree with TRBD2. CDR1 is SGHRS, CDR2 YFSETQ, per germline. Germline trimming cut 0 bases from V and 2 bases from J; bases unmatched to any gene: 7. CDR3 length: 16 amino acids. The CDR3 bases are TGCGCCAGCAGCTTGGGCACCCTAGCGGGCGCCTACGAGCAGTACTTC. It yields the protein CASSLGTLAGAYEQYF.

The chain carries TRBV28 and TRBJ2-7; TRBD2 aligns across 9 bases. CDR1 is MDHEN and CDR2 is SYDVKM in the germline V gene. V lost 3 bases and J lost 2; bases outside the gene matches: 2. The CDR3 totals 14 residues. In DNA, the CDR3 is TGTGCCAGCAGTTTGGGCGGGAGGGCCTACGAGCAGTACTTC. Translated, it gives CASSLGGRAYEQYF.

The rearrangement joins TRBV19 to TRBJ2-1, with D perhaps TRBD2 (6 bases). Germline V gene lookup returns CDR1 LNHDA and CDR2 SQIVND (reference sequence). The CDR3 runs 15 residues. The ends were cut back, 1 base at V and 8 bases at J, with 15 bases in the middle. The CDR3 is CASSIGIAAGDEQFF. In nucleotides, the CDR3 is TGTGCCAGTAGTATAGGGATAGCGGCTGGAGATGAGCAGTTCTTC.

The V and J genes are TRBV9 and TRBJ1-2, with no clear D. Trimming removed 5 bases from V and 6 bases from J, with 17 bases in between. There are 14 residues in the CDR3. The V gene's germline CDR1 is SGDLS and CDR2 YYNGEE. The CDR3 loop reads CASSEVRRQNGYTF. Here the CDR3 DNA reads TGTGCCAGCAGTGAAGTTCGGAGACAAAATGGCTACACCTTC.

The gene calls are TRBV18 and TRBJ1-1; 9 bases are shared with TRBD1. The CDR3 runs 14 residues. Losses at the gene ends were 6 bases for V and 4 bases for J; bases not matched to a gene: 6. Germline V gives CDR1 KGHSH, CDR2 LQKENI. Written as DNA, the CDR3 is TGTGCCAGCTCCATCCAGGACAGGGGCACTGAAGCTTTCTTT. It specifies CASSIQDRGTEAFF. The variable domain in full, with the rest retrieved from reference TRBV18 and TRBJ1-1, is NAGVMQNPRHLVRRRGQEARLRCSPMKGHSHVYWYRQLPEEGLKFMVYLQKENIIDESGMPKERFSAEFPKEGPSILRIQQVVRGDSAAYFCASSIQDRGTEAFFGQGTRLTVV.

In this sample, this clone is medium-sized. The CDR3 protein is CASSPPGQVNEKLFF. As DNA, the CDR3 is TGTGCCAGCAGTCCCCCGGGACAGGTTAATGAAAAACTGTTTTTT. The rearrangement uses TRBV6-8 and TRBJ1-4; 8 bases map to TRBD1. Germline CDR1 is MNHGY and CDR2 is SAAAGT. This CDR3 contains 15 residues. With 5 bases clipped from V and 4 bases from J, the junction kept 6 bases outside the gene matches.

V usage is TRBV29-1 and J usage is TRBJ1-4; D not resolved. The CDR3 has 12 residues. CDR1 and CDR2 (germline): SQVTM, ANQGSEA. V dropped 7 bases and J dropped 8 bases, with 14 bases sitting between them. CDR3 region: CSASDEGEKLFF. In nucleotides, the CDR3 is TGCAGCGCCTCAGACGAGGGAGAAAAACTGTTTTTT.

V usage is TRBV10-3 and J usage is TRBJ1-5, with a weak D call TRBD1 (5 bases). Germline V gene lookup returns CDR1 ENHRY and CDR2 SYGVKD. The CDR3 runs to 17 residues. The V end lost 0 bases, the J end lost 1 base, and 13 bases lay between the germline ends. The CDR3 here is CAISESGRGRSNQPQHF. The CDR3, as DNA: TGTGCCATCAGTGAGTCAGGTAGGGGACGGAGCAATCAGCCCCAGCATTTT.

The rearrangement joins TRBV6-8 to TRBJ2-1, with D perhaps TRBD1 (5 bases). The CDR3 is made up of 18 amino acids. Germline-derived CDR1 and CDR2 are MNHGY and SAAAGT. Trimming left V 6 bases short and J 12 bases short, with 33 bases between. Here the CDR3 reads CASSPISSQESIIMRQFF. In DNA, the CDR3 is TGTGCCAGCAGCCCGATCTCCTCACAGGAGTCAATAATAATGAGGCAGTTCTTC.

This clone showed up just a few times. The chain uses TRBV19 and TRBJ2-7; D may be TRBD2 (6 bases). V was trimmed by 7 bases and J by 6 bases, leaving 19 bases between them. The germline gives CDR1 LNHDA, CDR2 SQIVND (reference sequence). The CDR3 spans 14 residues. CDR3 coding DNA: TGTGCCAGTACCGAGAGCGGGCCGCGGGGCGAGCAGTACTTC. This gives the protein CASTESGPRGEQYF.

This clone was seen only a few times. This rearrangement joins TRBV10-3 to TRBJ2-7, with 11 bases fitting TRBD1. The CDR3 covers 13 residues. Germline-derived CDR1 and CDR2 are ENHRY and SYGVKD. Trimming took 2 bases from V and 8 from J; bases not matched to a gene: 2. CDR3: CAISEGQGAKQYF. CDR3 DNA sequence: TGTGCCATCAGTGAGGGACAGGGGGCGAAGCAGTACTTC.

The chain has TRBV18 and TRBJ2-5; D assignment may be TRBD1 or TRBD2 (5 bases each). This CDR3 has 13 residues. V lost 8 bases, J lost 0 bases, and 10 bases lay in between. CDR1 and CDR2 (germline): KGHSH, LQKENI. The CDR3 nucleotides read TGTGCCAGCACTCGGGGCAACCAAGAGACCCAGTACTTC. Its protein product is CASTRGNQETQYF.

This clone was seen more than once but under ten times. The chain recombines TRBV23-1 with TRBJ1-5; no clear D. Being an ORF, TRBV23-1 has a function that is uncertain. The CDR3 spans 16 residues. The V end was cut by 5 bases, the J end by 0 bases, with 14 bases between. The CDR3 region has the DNA TGCGCCAGCAGTATCTGTATCCTCGATAGCAATCAGCCCCAGCATTTT. Protein sequence: CASSICILDSNQPQHF.

V is TRBV18 and J is TRBJ2-3; 8 nucleotides agree with TRBD2. Germline V CDR1 and CDR2: KGHSH, LQKENI. The CDR3 is 14 amino acids. The V gene end was trimmed by 2 bases and the J gene end by 6 bases; junction bases not matched to a gene: 4. CDR3 in amino acids: CASSPTGLADTQYF. The CDR3 region has the DNA TGTGCCAGCTCACCAACCGGACTAGCTGATACGCAGTATTTT.

The V gene is TRBV10-2, the J gene TRBJ2-7, with a possible D match to TRBD1 (6 bases). Germline V CDR1 and CDR2: WSHSY, SAAADI. The CDR3 loop spans 14 amino acids. V lost 5 bases to trimming and J lost 5 bases, with 16 bases between them. The CDR3 here is CASSPAYRVHEQYF. The CDR3 region has the DNA TGCGCCAGCAGTCCAGCATACAGGGTCCACGAGCAGTACTTC.

This rearrangement joins TRBV29-1 to TRBJ1-1; D ambiguous. The V and J ends lost 4 bases and 0 bases respectively, with 6 bases between them. Germline V gives CDR1 SQVTM, CDR2 ANQGSEA. This CDR3 is 12 amino acids long. This chain's CDR3 is CSVVPLNTEAFF. Written as DNA, the CDR3 is TGCAGCGTTGTGCCGTTGAACACTGAAGCTTTCTTT.

The chain is built from TRBV6-8 and TRBJ2-3; TRBD2 agrees at 14 bases. The CDR3 has 15 residues. CDR1 is MNHGY and CDR2 is SAAAGT in the germline V gene. V lost 10 bases and J lost 8; bases outside the gene matches: 11. CDR3: CAIREEGLAGVTQYF. The CDR3 coding sequence is TGTGCCATCAGGGAAGAGGGACTAGCGGGAGTTACGCAGTATTTT.

The chain is built from TRBV11-3 and TRBJ1-4; no clear D. The CDR3 spans 16 residues. In germline, CDR1 is SGHNT, CDR2 YENEEA. Trimming removed 1 base at V and 11 bases at J, with 20 bases between. CDR3 protein: CASSLVTVSAGGKLFF. CDR3 DNA: TGTGCCAGCAGCTTAGTAACGGTGTCGGCGGGCGGGAAACTGTTTTTT.

This clone was seen more than once but under ten times. The V and J genes are TRBV9 and TRBJ2-2; TRBD2 matches 10 bases. The CDR3 is made up of 18 amino acids. The germline V gene has CDR1 SGDLS and CDR2 YYNGEE. Trimming cost V 0 bases and J 2 bases; bases outside gene matches: 7. CDR3 sequence: CASSVARSGRINTGELFF. DNA for the CDR3: TGTGCCAGCAGCGTAGCGCGTAGCGGGAGGATTAACACCGGGGAGCTGTTTTTT. The full variable domain, in which reference TRBV9 and TRBJ2-2 provide the parts outside the CDR3, is DSGVTQTPKHLITATGQRVTLRCSPRSGDLSVYWYQQSLDQGLQFLIQYYNGEERAKGNILERFSAQQFPDLHSELNLSSLELGDSALYFCASSVARSGRINTGELFFGEGSRLTVL.

This clone is large within its sample. CDR3 residues: CASSDQGDTGELFF. CDR3 in DNA: TGTGCCAGCAGTGATCAGGGCGACACCGGGGAGCTGTTTTTT. The V and J genes are TRBV6-8 and TRBJ2-2, with a weak D call TRBD1 (5 bases). The length of the CDR3 is 14 residues. V dropped 5 bases and J dropped 3 bases, with 10 bases sitting between them. In germline, CDR1 is MNHGY, CDR2 SAAAGT.

By proportion, this clone is medium-sized. V is TRBV5-2 and J is TRBJ2-7. TRBV5-2 has pseudogene status. The CDR3 contains 13 residues. The CDR3 bases are TGTGCCAGCAGCTATCGGACCGACTACGAGCAGTACTTC. Amino acid sequence: CASSYRTDYEQYF.

This clone has only a few counts. The chain employs TRBV28 and TRBJ1-2; possibly TRBD1 for D (5 bases). With 2 bases removed from V and 7 bases from J, the gap between germline ends came to 14 bases. In germline, CDR1 is MDHEN, CDR2 SYDVKM. The CDR3 covers 14 residues. The CDR3 region has the DNA TGTGCCAGCAGTTTAGGCCGGGGGATAGGTGGCTACACCTTC. As protein: CASSLGRGIGGYTF.